This TCR beta chain was profiled in a study of blood T cells in healthy people across ages. Overall study findings and caveats: In long-lived donors, naive CD4+ cell counts and diversity exceeded those of aged donors.

Germline V gene sequence: CDR1 SGHKS, CDR2 YYEKEE (reference sequence). The CDR3 has 19 amino acids. The V and J ends lost 0 bases and 2 bases, in that order; junction bases with no gene match: 12. On this clonotype itself: What it recognizes is unknown.

A sample-barcoded 5' primer and a J-beta primer mix were used in a second PCR of about 7 to 12 cycles. Samples each returned at least 3 million CDR3-containing paired-end reads. TCRdb reanalysed the 5' RACE reads using MiXCR and keeps one entry per CDR3 protein. Of about 1,400,000 distinct CDR3 sequences in the sample, approximately 59% are singletons; the top ten hold about 6.3%. The TCR was taken from a man between 18 and 29 years old in good health. Sequences were obtained from blood. The V and J genes are TRBV5-5 and TRBJ2-7, with 12 bases matching TRBD2. CDR3 DNA sequence: TGTGCCAGCAGCTTGGAAGTTCTGACTAGCGGGAGAAACGCCTACGAGCAGTACTTC. It specifies CASSLEVLTSGRNAYEQYF.